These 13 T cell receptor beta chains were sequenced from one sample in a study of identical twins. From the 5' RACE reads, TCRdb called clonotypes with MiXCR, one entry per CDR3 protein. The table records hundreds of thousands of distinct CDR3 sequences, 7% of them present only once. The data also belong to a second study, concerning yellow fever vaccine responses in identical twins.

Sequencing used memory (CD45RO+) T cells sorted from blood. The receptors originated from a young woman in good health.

CDR3 DNA: TGCAGTCCAACCCAGGGCTTTGATGGCTACACCTTC. Its protein product is CSPTQGFDGYTF. The chain links TRBV20-1 to TRBJ1-2, with D tentatively TRBD1 (5 bases). Deletions cut 8 bases from V and 6 bases from J, with 16 bases between. From germline, CDR1 is DFQATT and CDR2 SNEGSKA (reference sequence). The CDR3 loop spans 12 amino acids.

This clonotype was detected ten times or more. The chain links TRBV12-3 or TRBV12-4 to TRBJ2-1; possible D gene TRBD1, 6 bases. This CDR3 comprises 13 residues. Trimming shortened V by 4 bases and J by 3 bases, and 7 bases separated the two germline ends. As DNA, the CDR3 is TGTGCCAGCAGTTCGGACAGCTACAATGAGCAGTTCTTC. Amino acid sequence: CASSSDSYNEQFF.

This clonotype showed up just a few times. The CDR3 region is CASSVRLRYEQYF. The DNA for the CDR3 is TGTGCCAGCAGTGTTCGACTACGATACGAGCAGTACTTC. This chain uses TRBV6-1 with TRBJ2-7; D perhaps matches TRBD2 (5 bases). Trimming pared 4 bases from V and 4 bases from J, leaving 11 bases between. The CDR3 runs 13 residues. Germline V CDR1 and CDR2: MNHNS, SASEGT.

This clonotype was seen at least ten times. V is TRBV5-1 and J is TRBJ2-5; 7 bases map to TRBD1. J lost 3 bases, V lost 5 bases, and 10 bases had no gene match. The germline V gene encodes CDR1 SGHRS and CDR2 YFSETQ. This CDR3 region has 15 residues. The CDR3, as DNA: TGCGCCAGCAGGCTCCTACCCCAGGGGGAAGAGACCCAGTACTTC. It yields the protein CASRLLPQGEETQYF. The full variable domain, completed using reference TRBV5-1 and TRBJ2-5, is KAGVTQTPRYLIKTRGQQVTLSCSPISGHRSVSWYQQTPGQGLQFLFEYFSETQRNKGNFPGRFSGRQFSNSRSEMNVSTLELGDSALYLCASRLLPQGEETQYFGPGTRLLVL.

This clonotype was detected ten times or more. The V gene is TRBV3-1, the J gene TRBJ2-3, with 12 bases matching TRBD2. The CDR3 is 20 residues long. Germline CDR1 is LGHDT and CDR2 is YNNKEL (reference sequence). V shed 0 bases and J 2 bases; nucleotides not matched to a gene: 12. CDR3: CASSQDYQPTSGGFTDTQYF. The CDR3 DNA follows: TGTGCCAGCAGCCAAGATTATCAACCGACTAGCGGGGGATTCACAGATACGCAGTATTTT.

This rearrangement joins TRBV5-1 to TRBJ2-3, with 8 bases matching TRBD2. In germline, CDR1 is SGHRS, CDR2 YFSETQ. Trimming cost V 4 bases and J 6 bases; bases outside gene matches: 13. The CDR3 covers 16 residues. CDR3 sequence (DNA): TGCGCCAGCAGCCCTTTAGAGCGGGGGTTACGCGATACGCAGTATTTT. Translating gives CASSPLERGLRDTQYF.

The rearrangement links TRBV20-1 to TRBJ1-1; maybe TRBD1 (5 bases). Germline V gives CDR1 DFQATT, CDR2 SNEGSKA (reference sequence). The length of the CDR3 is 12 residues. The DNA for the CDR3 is TGCAGCATAAGGCAGGGTAGCACTGAAGCTTTCTTT. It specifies CSIRQGSTEAFF.

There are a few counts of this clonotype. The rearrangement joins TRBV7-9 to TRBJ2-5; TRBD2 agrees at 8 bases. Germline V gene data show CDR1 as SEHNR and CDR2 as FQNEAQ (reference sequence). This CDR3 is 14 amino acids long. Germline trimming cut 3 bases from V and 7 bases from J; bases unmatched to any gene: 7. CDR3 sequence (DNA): TGTGCCAGCAGCTTGGGACTAGGGACGGGGACCCAGTACTTC. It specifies CASSLGLGTGTQYF.

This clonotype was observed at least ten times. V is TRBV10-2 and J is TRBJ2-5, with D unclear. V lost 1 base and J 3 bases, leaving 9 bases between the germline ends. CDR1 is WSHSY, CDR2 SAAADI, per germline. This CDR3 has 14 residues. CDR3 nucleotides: TGCGCCAGCAGTGAGTGGGGTCCCAAAGAGACCCAGTACTTC. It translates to CASSEWGPKETQYF.

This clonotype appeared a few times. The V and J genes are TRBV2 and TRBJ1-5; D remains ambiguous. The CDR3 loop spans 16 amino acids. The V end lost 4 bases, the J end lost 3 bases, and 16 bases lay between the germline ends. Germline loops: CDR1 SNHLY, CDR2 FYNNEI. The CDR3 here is CASSVFRTPFNQPQHF. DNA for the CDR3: TGTGCCAGCAGTGTCTTTCGGACCCCTTTCAATCAGCCCCAGCATTTT.

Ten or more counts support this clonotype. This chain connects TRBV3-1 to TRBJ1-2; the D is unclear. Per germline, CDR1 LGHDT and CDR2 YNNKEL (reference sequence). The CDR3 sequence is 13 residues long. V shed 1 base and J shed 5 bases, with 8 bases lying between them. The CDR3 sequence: CASSQGDLYGYTF. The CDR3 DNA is TGTGCCAGCAGCCAAGGAGACCTGTATGGCTACACCTTC.

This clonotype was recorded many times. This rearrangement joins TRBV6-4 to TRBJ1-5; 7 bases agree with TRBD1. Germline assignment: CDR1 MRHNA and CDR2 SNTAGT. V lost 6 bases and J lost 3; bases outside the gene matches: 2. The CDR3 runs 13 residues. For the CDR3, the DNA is TGTGCCAGCAGGGGACAGCCCAATCAGCCCCAGCATTTT. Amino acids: CASRGQPNQPQHF.

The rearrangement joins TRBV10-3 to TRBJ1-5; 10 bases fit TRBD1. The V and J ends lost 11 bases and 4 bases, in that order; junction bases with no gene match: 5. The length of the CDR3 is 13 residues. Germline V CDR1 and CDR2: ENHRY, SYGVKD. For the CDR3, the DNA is TGTGCCGCCCGGGACAGGGGTAATCAGCCCCAGCATTTT. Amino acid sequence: CAARDRGNQPQHF.